This T cell receptor beta chain was captured by sequencing in a study of identifying expanded T cells in peripheral blood. No infections or other immune events were documented during collection. For this clone: The antigen is undetermined.

The table came from immunoSEQ multiplex PCR; TCRdb's copy has only in-frame clones and leaves some out. The data contain fewer than 130,000 clones, roughly 91% of them singletons. General study findings and limits: Technical replicates showed around 1.2 changed clones; approximately 2 weeks roughly 18; four weeks 19. Clone count variance between roughly 2-week samples rose with total template count.

Germline V gene data show CDR1 as KGHSH and CDR2 as LQKENI. With V trimmed by 5 bases and J by 5 bases, 3 bases remained unmatched. This CDR3 has 15 amino acids. The receptor's source is a person between 18 and 69 years old in good health. Input material: blood. V and J are TRBV18 and TRBJ2-1; 13 bases agree with TRBD2. Written as DNA, the CDR3 is TGTGCCAGCTCAGGACTAGCGGGGGCAGACAATGAGCAGTTCTTC. Translating it yields CASSGLAGADNEQFF.